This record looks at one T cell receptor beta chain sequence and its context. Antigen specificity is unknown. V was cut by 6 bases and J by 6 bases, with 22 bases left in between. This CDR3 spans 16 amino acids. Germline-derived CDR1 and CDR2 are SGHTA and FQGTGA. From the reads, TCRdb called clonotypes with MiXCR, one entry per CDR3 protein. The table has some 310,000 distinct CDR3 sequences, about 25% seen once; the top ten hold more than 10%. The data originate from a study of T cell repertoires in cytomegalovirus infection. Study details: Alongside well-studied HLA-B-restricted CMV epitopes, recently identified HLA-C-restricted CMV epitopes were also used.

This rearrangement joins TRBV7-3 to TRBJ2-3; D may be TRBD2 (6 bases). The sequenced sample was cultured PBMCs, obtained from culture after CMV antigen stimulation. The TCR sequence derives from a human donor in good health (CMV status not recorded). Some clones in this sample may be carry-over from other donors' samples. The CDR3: CASSQGGAGSGDTQYF. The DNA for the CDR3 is TGTGCCAGCAGTCAGGGAGGAGCGGGTTCAGGGGATACGCAGTATTTT.